This T cell receptor beta chain was recorded in a study of CD8+ T cells in alopecia areata. Study-level background: It was oral tofacitinib, at 5 to 10 mg twice daily, that treated patients received.

On this clone: The antigen is not known.

It was cDNA, reverse transcribed from extracted RNA, that served as the sequencing template. Sequenced by immunoSEQ multiplex PCR; TCRdb stores in-frame clones only, minus some. The sample has about 160,000 clones, about 71% seen once. Specified treatment: oral pan-JAK inhibitor, 5-10 mg twice daily. This CDR3 has 16 residues. CDR1 is SGHDN, CDR2 FVKESK, per germline. V lost 0 bases and J lost 14, with 20 bases in between. Regarding the study as a whole: More clonal than normal scalp was lesional scalp, particularly alopecia totalis/universalis. Sharing of TCRs across patients appeared less clear than in mice, possibly for HLA-related reasons.

Sequenced here: CD4+ T cells sorted from blood, sampled at week 4, from a patient treated with tofacitinib. This sequence was found in a human donor with alopecia areata. The gene calls are TRBV14 and TRBJ1-6, with TRBD1 as a possible D gene (5 bases). The DNA for the CDR3 is TGTGCCAGCAGCCAAGATCCGGGGACCATTACTAGCACCCTCCACTTT. Its translation: CASSQDPGTITSTLHF.